This T cell receptor (beta chain) came from a study of human versus mouse CDR3 diversity and MHC coevolution. Assay: immunoSEQ multiplex PCR; the TCRdb copy retains only in-frame clones and omits some. The sample shows about 81,000 clones, around 93% of them seen only once. Deletions cut 4 bases from V and 3 bases from J, with 12 bases between. The CDR3 runs to 14 residues. CDR1 and CDR2 (germline): MNHNS, SASEGT. The sample was naive CD4+ T cells from blood. The subset here: CD45RO-negative CD62L-positive naive CD4 T cells. The V gene is TRBV6-1, the J gene TRBJ1-2; no clear D. The sequence was obtained from a person aged 30-70 years in good health. In DNA form, the CDR3 reads TGTGCCAGCAGTGTTGAAGAACAGTACTATGGCTACACCTTC. Its protein is CASSVEEQYYGYTF.